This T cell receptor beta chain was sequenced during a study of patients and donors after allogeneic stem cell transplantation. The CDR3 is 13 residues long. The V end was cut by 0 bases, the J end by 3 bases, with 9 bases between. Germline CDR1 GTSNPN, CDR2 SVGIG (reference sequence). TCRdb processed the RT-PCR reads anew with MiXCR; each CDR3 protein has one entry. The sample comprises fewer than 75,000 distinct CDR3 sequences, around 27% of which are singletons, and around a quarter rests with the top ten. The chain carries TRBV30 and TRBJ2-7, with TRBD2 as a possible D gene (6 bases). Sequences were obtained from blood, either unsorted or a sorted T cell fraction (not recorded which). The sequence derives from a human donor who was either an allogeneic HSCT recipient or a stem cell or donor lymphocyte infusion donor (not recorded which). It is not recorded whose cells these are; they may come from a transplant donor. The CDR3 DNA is TGTGCCTGGAGTGTCCGGGAGAACTACGAGCAGTACTTC. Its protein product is CAWSVRENYEQYF.